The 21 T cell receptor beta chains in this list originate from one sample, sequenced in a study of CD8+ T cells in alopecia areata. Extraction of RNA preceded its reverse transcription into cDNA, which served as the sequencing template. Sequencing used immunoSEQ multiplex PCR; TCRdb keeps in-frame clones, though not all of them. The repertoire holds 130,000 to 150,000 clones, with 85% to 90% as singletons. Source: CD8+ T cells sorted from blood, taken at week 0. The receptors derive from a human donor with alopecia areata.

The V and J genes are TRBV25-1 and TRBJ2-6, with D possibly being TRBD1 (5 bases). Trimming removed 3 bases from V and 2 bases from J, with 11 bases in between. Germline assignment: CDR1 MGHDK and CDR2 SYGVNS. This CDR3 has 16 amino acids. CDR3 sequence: CASSDNRRPGANVLTF. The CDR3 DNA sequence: TGTGCCAGCAGTGATAACAGGCGGCCTGGGGCCAACGTCCTGACTTTC.

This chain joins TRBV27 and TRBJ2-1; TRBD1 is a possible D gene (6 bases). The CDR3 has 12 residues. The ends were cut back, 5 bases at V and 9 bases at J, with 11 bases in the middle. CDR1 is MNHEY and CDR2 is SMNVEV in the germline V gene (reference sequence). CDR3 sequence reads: CASSTGSGEQFF. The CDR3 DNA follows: TGTGCCAGCAGTACAGGGTCGGGTGAGCAGTTCTTC.

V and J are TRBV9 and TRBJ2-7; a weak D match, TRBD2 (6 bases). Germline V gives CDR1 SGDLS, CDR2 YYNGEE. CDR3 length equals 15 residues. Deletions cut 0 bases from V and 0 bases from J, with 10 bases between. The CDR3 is CASSVAPDYSYEQYF. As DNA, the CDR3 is TGTGCCAGCAGCGTAGCCCCGGACTACTCCTACGAGCAGTACTTC.

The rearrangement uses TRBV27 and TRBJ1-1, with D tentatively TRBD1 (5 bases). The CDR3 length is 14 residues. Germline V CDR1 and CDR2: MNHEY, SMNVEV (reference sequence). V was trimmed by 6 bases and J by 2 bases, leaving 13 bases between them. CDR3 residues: CASSRGESNTEAFF. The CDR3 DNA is TGTGCCAGCAGCAGAGGGGAGAGCAACACTGAAGCTTTCTTT.

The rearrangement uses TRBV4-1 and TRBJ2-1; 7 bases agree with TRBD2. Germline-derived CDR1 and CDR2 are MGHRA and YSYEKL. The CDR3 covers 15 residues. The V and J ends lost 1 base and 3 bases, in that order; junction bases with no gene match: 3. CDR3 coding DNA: TGCGCCAGCAGCCAAGTAGCGGGTTTCTACAATGAGCAGTTCTTC. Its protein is CASSQVAGFYNEQFF.

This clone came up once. The CDR3 loop reads CASSLVTETQYF. DNA of the CDR3: TGTGCCAGCAGCTTAGTGACGGAGACCCAGTACTTC. The J gene is TRBJ2-5, the V gene TRBV7-9; no reliable D call. Germline V gives CDR1 SEHNR, CDR2 FQNEAQ (reference sequence). V was clipped by 1 base and J by 5 bases, with 5 bases between them. This CDR3 comprises 12 residues.

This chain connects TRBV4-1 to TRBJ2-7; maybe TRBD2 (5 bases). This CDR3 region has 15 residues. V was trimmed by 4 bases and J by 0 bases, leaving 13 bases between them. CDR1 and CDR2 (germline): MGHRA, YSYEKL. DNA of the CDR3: TGCGCCAGCAGCCCCGGGGAGATTAGCTCCTACGAGCAGTACTTC. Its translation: CASSPGEISSYEQYF.

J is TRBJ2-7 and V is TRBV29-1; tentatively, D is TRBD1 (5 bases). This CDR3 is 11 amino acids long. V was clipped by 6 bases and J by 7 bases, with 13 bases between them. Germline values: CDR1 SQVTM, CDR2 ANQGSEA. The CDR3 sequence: CSVQETVEQYF. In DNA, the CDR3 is TGCAGCGTCCAGGAGACAGTTGAGCAGTACTTC.

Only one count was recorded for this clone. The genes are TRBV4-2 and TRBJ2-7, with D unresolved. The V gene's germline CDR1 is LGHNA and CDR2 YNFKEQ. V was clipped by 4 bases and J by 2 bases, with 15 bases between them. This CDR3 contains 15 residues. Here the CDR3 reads CASSLLRRDAYEQYF. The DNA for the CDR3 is TGTGCCAGCAGCCTACTCCGTAGAGACGCCTACGAGCAGTACTTC.

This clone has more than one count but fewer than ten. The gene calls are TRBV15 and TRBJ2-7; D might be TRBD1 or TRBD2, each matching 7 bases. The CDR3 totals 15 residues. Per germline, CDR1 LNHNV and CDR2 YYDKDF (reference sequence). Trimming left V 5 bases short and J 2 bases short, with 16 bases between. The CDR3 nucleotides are TGTGCCACCAGCCACGGGAGGCAGGGGGCCTACGAGCAGTACTTC. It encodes CATSHGRQGAYEQYF. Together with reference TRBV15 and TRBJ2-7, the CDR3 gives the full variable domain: DAMVIQNPRYQVTQFGKPVTLSCSQTLNHNVMYWYQQKSSQAPKLLFHYYDKDFNNEADTPDNFQSRRPNTSFCFLDIRSPGLGDTAMYLCATSHGRQGAYEQYFGPGTRLTVT.

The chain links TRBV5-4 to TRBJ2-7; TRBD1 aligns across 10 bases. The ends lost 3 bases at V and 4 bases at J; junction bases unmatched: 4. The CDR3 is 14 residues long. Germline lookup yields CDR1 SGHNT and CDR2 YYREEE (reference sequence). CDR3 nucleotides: TGTGCCAGCAGCTCCGGGACAGGGGATTACGAGCAGTACTTC. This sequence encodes CASSSGTGDYEQYF.

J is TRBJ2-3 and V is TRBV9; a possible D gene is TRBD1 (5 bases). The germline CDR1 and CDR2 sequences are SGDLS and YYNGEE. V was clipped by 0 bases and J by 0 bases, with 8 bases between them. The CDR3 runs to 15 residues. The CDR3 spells CASSVEGASTDTQYF. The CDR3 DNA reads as TGTGCCAGCAGCGTAGAAGGGGCGAGCACAGATACGCAGTATTTT.

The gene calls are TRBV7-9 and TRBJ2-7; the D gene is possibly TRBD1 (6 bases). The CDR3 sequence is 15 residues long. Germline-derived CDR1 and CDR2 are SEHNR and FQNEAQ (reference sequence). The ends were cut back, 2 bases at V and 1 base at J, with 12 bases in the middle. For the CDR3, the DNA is TGTGCCAGCAGCTTATTTCAAGGACAGTCCTACGAGCAGTACTTC. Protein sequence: CASSLFQGQSYEQYF.

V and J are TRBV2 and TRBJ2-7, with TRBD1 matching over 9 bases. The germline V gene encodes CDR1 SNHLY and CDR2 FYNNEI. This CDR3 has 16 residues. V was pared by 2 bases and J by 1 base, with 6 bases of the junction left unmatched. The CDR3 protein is CASSEWWGQGSYEQYF. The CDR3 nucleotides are TGTGCCAGCAGTGAATGGTGGGGACAGGGATCCTACGAGCAGTACTTC.

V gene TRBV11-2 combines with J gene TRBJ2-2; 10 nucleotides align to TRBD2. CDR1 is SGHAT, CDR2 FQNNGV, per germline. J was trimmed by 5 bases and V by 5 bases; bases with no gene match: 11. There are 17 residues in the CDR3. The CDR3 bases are TGTGCCAGCAGCCTATCTAGCGGGGGTAAAGAAACCGGGGAGCTGTTTTTT. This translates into CASSLSSGGKETGELFF. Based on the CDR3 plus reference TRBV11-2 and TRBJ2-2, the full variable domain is EAGVAQSPRYKIIEKRQSVAFWCNPISGHATLYWYQQILGQGPKLLIQFQNNGVVDDSQLPKDRFSAERLKGVDSTLKIQPAKLEDSAVYLCASSLSSGGKETGELFFGEGSRLTVL.

The CDR3 protein is CASSLSGQGARYGELFF. In DNA form, the CDR3 reads TGTGCCAGCAGTTTATCGGGACAGGGGGCGCGGTACGGGGAGCTGTTTTTT. The V gene is TRBV27, the J gene TRBJ2-2; TRBD1 aligns across 12 bases. The CDR3 is 17 residues long. Looked up from germline, CDR1 is MNHEY and CDR2 is SMNVEV (reference sequence). V gave up 0 bases and J gave up 7 bases; unmatched junction bases: 6.

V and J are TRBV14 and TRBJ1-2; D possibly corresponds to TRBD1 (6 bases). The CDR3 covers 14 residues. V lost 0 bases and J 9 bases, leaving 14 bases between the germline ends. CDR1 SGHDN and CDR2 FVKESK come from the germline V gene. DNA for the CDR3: TGTGCCAGCAGCCAAGAATCAGACAGGTGGAGCTACACCTTC. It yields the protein CASSQESDRWSYTF.

CDR3 protein: CASSSLPGLARYNEQFF. CDR3 DNA sequence: TGCGCCAGCAGCTCGCTCCCCGGACTAGCGAGGTACAATGAGCAGTTCTTC. The chain carries TRBV4-1 and TRBJ2-1; 9 nucleotides match TRBD2. V gave up 5 bases and J gave up 4 bases; unmatched junction bases: 12. From germline, CDR1 is MGHRA and CDR2 YSYEKL. The CDR3 has 17 amino acids.

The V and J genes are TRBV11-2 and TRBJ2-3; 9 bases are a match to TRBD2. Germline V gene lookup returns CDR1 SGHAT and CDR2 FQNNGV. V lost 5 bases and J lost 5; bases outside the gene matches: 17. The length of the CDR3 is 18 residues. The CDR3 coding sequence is TGTGCCAGCAGCCACCCCCGGCGGCAGCGGGAGGTAGGAGATACGCAGTATTTT. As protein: CASSHPRRQREVGDTQYF.

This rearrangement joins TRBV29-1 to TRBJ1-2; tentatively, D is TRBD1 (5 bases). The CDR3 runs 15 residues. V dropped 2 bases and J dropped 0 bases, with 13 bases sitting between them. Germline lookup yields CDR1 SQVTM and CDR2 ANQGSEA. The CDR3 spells CSVEHVGETNYGYTF. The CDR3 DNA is TGCAGCGTTGAACATGTAGGGGAAACTAACTATGGCTACACCTTC.

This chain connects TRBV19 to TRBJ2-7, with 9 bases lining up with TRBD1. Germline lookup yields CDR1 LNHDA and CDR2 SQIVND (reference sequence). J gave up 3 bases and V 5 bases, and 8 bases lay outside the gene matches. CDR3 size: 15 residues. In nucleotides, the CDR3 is TGTGCCAGTAGTTCCGGGACAGGGACCCTCTACGAGCAGTACTTC. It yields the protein CASSSGTGTLYEQYF.